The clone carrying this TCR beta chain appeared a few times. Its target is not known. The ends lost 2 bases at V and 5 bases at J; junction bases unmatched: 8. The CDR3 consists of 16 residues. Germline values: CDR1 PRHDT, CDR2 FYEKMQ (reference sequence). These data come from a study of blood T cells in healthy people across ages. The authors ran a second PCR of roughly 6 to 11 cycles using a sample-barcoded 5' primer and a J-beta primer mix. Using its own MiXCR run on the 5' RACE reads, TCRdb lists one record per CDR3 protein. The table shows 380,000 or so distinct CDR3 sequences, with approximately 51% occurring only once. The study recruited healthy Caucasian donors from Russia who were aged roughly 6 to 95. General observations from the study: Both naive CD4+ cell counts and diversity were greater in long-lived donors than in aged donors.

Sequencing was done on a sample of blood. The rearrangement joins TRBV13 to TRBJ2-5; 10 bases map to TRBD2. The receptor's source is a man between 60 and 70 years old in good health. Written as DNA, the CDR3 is TGTGCCAGCAGCTTAACGTCTAGCGGGAGTAGGGAGACCCAGTACTTC. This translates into CASSLTSSGSRETQYF. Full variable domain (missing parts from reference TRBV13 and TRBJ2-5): AAGVIQSPRHLIKEKRETATLKCYPIPRHDTVYWYQQGPGQDPQFLISFYEKMQSDKGSIPDRFSAQQFSDYHSELNMSSLELGDSALYFCASSLTSSGSRETQYFGPGTRLLVL.